The rows below give T cell receptor beta chains drawn from one sample of a study of blood T cell repertoires in COVID-19. Measured with immunoSEQ multiplex PCR; TCRdb has only the in-frame clones, and not every one. Of roughly 200,000 clones detected, around 84% appear once; the ten largest clones hold roughly 5%. Material for sequencing was peripheral blood. The receptors come from a woman aged 80 or over with acute or convalescent COVID-19. Each CDR3 is given with its conserved first and last residue. The D gene is left open where the match is weak. The size field is filled for only some rows; it gives once, few, many or a size class.

clone_size: -
j_call: TRBJ2-7
d_call: -
v_call: TRBV5-1
cdr3_aa: CASSLAGRGEQYF
cdr3_nt: TGCGCCAGCAGCTTGGCGGGCAGGGGCGAGCAGTACTTC

clone_size: -
j_call: TRBJ2-6
d_call: -
v_call: TRBV7-9
cdr3_aa: CASSLSGTGANVLTF
cdr3_nt: TGTGCCAGCAGCTTATCAGGGACTGGGGCCAACGTCCTGACTTTC

clone_size: -
j_call: TRBJ1-2
d_call: -
v_call: TRBV5-1
cdr3_aa: CASSLSGDYGYTF
cdr3_nt: TGCGCCAGCAGCTTGAGCGGCGACTATGGCTACACCTTC

clone_size: -
j_call: TRBJ1-4
d_call: -
v_call: TRBV11-2
cdr3_aa: CASSFGGYEKLFF
cdr3_nt: TGTGCCAGCAGCTTCGGCGGATATGAAAAACTGTTTTTT

clone_size: -
j_call: TRBJ1-5
d_call: TRBD1
v_call: TRBV2
cdr3_aa: CASSGEAGTGGWTQHF
cdr3_nt: TGTGCCAGCAGTGGCGAGGCCGGGACAGGGGGGTGGACCCAGCATTTT

clone_size: -
j_call: TRBJ1-1
d_call: -
v_call: TRBV4-2
cdr3_aa: CASSPGIMNTEAFF
cdr3_nt: TGTGCCAGCAGCCCCGGTATCATGAACACTGAAGCTTTCTTT

clone_size: -
j_call: TRBJ2-1
d_call: -
v_call: TRBV18
cdr3_aa: CASSPGQGSYNEQFF
cdr3_nt: TGTGCCAGCTCACCGGGCCAGGGAAGCTACAATGAGCAGTTCTTC

clone_size: -
j_call: TRBJ1-2
d_call: TRBD1
v_call: TRBV7-2
cdr3_aa: CASSLDRGHNGYTF
cdr3_nt: TGTGCCAGCAGCTTAGACAGGGGGCATAATGGCTACACCTTC

clone_size: once
j_call: TRBJ2-3
d_call: TRBD1
v_call: TRBV5-3
cdr3_aa: CARSLDRGRFTDTQYF
cdr3_nt: TGTGCCAGAAGCCTTGACAGGGGGCGCTTCACAGATACGCAGTATTTT

clone_size: once
j_call: TRBJ2-3
d_call: -
v_call: TRBV18
cdr3_aa: CASSPGLNSPDTQYF
cdr3_nt: TGTGCCAGCTCACCTGGACTTAACAGCCCAGATACGCAGTATTTT

clone_size: few
j_call: TRBJ1-1
d_call: -
v_call: TRBV7-2
cdr3_aa: CASTLAGDTEAFF
cdr3_nt: TGTGCCAGCACCCTGGCAGGGGACACTGAAGCTTTCTTT

clone_size: -
j_call: TRBJ2-7
d_call: -
v_call: TRBV6-5
cdr3_aa: CASSYKAQAGYEQYF
cdr3_nt: TGTGCCAGCAGTTATAAGGCGCAGGCGGGCTACGAGCAGTACTTC

clone_size: -
j_call: TRBJ2-2
d_call: -
v_call: TRBV19
cdr3_aa: CASSIQGTGELFF
cdr3_nt: TGTGCCAGTAGTATACAGGGGACCGGGGAGCTGTTTTTT

clone_size: -
j_call: TRBJ1-3
d_call: -
v_call: TRBV7-2
cdr3_aa: CASSTQTGSGNTIYF
cdr3_nt: TGTGCCAGCAGCACCCAGACAGGATCTGGAAACACCATATATTTT

clone_size: -
j_call: TRBJ2-1
d_call: TRBD2
v_call: TRBV7-9
cdr3_aa: CASSPTSGRANYNEQFF
cdr3_nt: TGTGCCAGCAGCCCCACTAGCGGGAGGGCCAACTACAATGAGCAGTTCTTC

clone_size: -
j_call: TRBJ1-2
d_call: TRBD1
v_call: TRBV19
cdr3_aa: CASKLGTVIDYGYTF
cdr3_nt: TGTGCCAGCAAACTAGGGACAGTTATAGACTATGGCTACACCTTC

clone_size: -
j_call: TRBJ2-2
d_call: -
v_call: TRBV30
cdr3_aa: CACMGLRHGELFF
cdr3_nt: TGTGCCTGCATGGGACTCCGACACGGGGAGCTGTTTTTT